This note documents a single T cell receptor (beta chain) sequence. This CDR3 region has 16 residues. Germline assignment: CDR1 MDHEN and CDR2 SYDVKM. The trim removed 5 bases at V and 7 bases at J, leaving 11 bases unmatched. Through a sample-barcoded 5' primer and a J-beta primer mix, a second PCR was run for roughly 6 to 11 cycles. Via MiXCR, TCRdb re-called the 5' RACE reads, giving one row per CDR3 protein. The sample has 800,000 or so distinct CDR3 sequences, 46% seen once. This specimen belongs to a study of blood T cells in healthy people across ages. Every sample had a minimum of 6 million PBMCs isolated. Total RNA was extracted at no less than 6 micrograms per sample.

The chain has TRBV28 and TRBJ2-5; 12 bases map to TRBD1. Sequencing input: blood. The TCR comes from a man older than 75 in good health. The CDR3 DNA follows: TGTGCCAGCAGTGGGATTGGGACAGGGGGCGGTGTGACCCAGTACTTC. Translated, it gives CASSGIGTGGGVTQYF.